This is a list of T cell receptor beta chains from one sample in a study of identical twins. TCRdb re-derived calls from the 5' RACE reads in MiXCR, one entry per CDR3 protein. The table has approximately 410,000 distinct CDR3 sequences, approximately 17% seen once. What was sequenced was naive T cells sorted from blood. The origin of the receptors is a man between 50 and 59 years old in good health. Both conserved end residues are part of each CDR3. D genes are given only for firm matches. Part of the rows lack a size; the others show once, few, many or a class for expanded clones.

clone_size: -
d_call: -
j_call: TRBJ2-2
v_call: TRBV12-3/TRBV12-4
cdr3_aa: CASSPAGRTGELFF
cdr3_nt: TGTGCCAGCAGTCCCGCAGGGAGGACCGGGGAGCTGTTTTTT

clone_size: many
d_call: TRBD2
j_call: TRBJ2-1
v_call: TRBV7-9
cdr3_aa: CASSDGLAGRLNEQFF
cdr3_nt: TGTGCCAGCAGCGACGGACTAGCGGGAAGGTTGAATGAGCAGTTCTTC

clone_size: -
d_call: -
j_call: TRBJ1-1
v_call: TRBV4-3
cdr3_aa: CASSQHFGNPEAFF
cdr3_nt: TGCGCCAGCAGCCAGCACTTCGGGAACCCTGAAGCTTTCTTT

clone_size: many
d_call: -
j_call: TRBJ2-1
v_call: TRBV15
cdr3_aa: CATSRDPRSSYNEQFF
cdr3_nt: TGTGCCACCAGCAGAGACCCGAGGAGCTCCTACAATGAGCAGTTCTTC

clone_size: -
d_call: TRBD1
j_call: TRBJ1-5
v_call: TRBV27
cdr3_aa: CASSRDRAKQPQHF
cdr3_nt: TGTGCCAGCAGCAGGGACAGGGCTAAGCAGCCCCAGCATTTT

clone_size: many
d_call: -
j_call: TRBJ1-6
v_call: TRBV6-5
cdr3_aa: CASRLGDSPLHF
cdr3_nt: TGTGCCAGCCGCCTCGGCGATTCACCCCTCCACTTT

clone_size: few
d_call: TRBD1
j_call: TRBJ1-5
v_call: TRBV12-3/TRBV12-4
cdr3_aa: CASSQDRVPQPQHF
cdr3_nt: TGTGCCAGCAGCCAGGACAGGGTCCCTCAGCCCCAGCATTTT

clone_size: many
d_call: TRBD2
j_call: TRBJ2-5
v_call: TRBV20-1
cdr3_aa: CSARATSGGVTQYF
cdr3_nt: TGCAGTGCTAGGGCAACTAGCGGGGGGGTGACCCAGTACTTC

clone_size: -
d_call: -
j_call: TRBJ1-5
v_call: TRBV5-5
cdr3_aa: CASSSLITLGDQPQHF
cdr3_nt: TGTGCCAGCAGCTCACTAATAACTCTAGGGGATCAGCCCCAGCATTTT

clone_size: few
d_call: -
j_call: TRBJ1-5
v_call: TRBV15
cdr3_aa: CATSRDGGSLNQPQHF
cdr3_nt: TGTGCCACCAGCAGAGATGGCGGGTCTTTGAATCAGCCCCAGCATTTT

clone_size: -
d_call: -
j_call: TRBJ2-1
v_call: TRBV2
cdr3_aa: CASSWTESSYNEQFF
cdr3_nt: TGTGCCAGCAGTTGGACAGAGAGCTCCTACAATGAGCAGTTCTTC

clone_size: -
d_call: TRBD2
j_call: TRBJ2-6
v_call: TRBV3-1
cdr3_aa: CASSPIIAGLLSSGANVLTF
cdr3_nt: TGTGCCAGCAGCCCAATTATAGCGGGGCTGCTTTCCTCTGGGGCCAACGTCCTGACTTTC

clone_size: -
d_call: -
j_call: TRBJ2-4
v_call: TRBV3-1
cdr3_aa: CASSTRGQAKNIQYF
cdr3_nt: TGTGCCAGCAGCACCAGGGGACAAGCCAAAAACATTCAGTACTTC

clone_size: -
d_call: -
j_call: TRBJ2-7
v_call: TRBV4-1
cdr3_aa: CASSQVGGRGRLHEQYF
cdr3_nt: TGCGCCAGCAGCCAAGTTGGGGGGAGGGGGCGCCTTCACGAGCAGTACTTC

clone_size: few
d_call: TRBD1
j_call: TRBJ2-1
v_call: TRBV4-3
cdr3_aa: CASSQDYRGDEQFF
cdr3_nt: TGCGCCAGCAGCCAAGATTACAGGGGAGATGAGCAGTTCTTC

clone_size: many
d_call: -
j_call: TRBJ2-3
v_call: TRBV20-1
cdr3_aa: CSAPWDHEGETDTQYF
cdr3_nt: TGCAGTGCTCCCTGGGATCATGAGGGAGAAACAGATACGCAGTATTTT